The sequence of this T cell receptor beta chain was determined in a study of cytomegalovirus exposure and HLA in healthy donors. Study observations and caveats: CMV serostatus was the sole immune exposure information available. Both high specificity and high sensitivity reportedly marked the classifier's diagnosis of cytomegalovirus status.

Unrecorded immune exposure was likely among donors, who were nominally healthy when sampled. Regarding this clone: The antigen is undetermined.

Losses at the gene ends were 5 bases for V and 2 bases for J; bases not matched to a gene: 14. This CDR3 is 17 amino acids long. Germline V gives CDR1 SGHVS, CDR2 FQNEAQ. Researchers ran the PCR with 60 Vbeta and 13 Jbeta primers. How the authors handled the data: Per a later analysis, the number of unique TCR beta chains was about 80 million, of which some 9.9 million were shared. Generated by immunoSEQ multiplex PCR, the TCRdb table keeps only in-frame clones and is missing some. The D gene and trimming were derived from the DNA, and the V and J assignments and clone size from that table. The sample includes 160,000 or so clones, 80% to 85% of them seen just once.

Material for sequencing was PBMCs. The chain links TRBV7-8 to TRBJ2-7; 8 bases fit TRBD2. The TCR originated in a man between 18 and 29 years old in good health and CMV-seronegative. The CDR3 spells CASSVAGVGGDTYEQYF. The CDR3 DNA follows: TGTGCCAGCAGCGTGGCTGGTGTCGGGGGGGACACCTACGAGCAGTACTTC. Drawing the rest from reference TRBV7-8 and TRBJ2-7, the complete variable domain is GAGVSQSPRYKVAKRGQDVALRCDPISGHVSLFWYQQALGQGPEFLTYFQNEAQLDKSGLPSDRFFAERPEGSVSTLKIQRTQQEDSAVYLCASSVAGVGGDTYEQYFGPGTRLTVT.